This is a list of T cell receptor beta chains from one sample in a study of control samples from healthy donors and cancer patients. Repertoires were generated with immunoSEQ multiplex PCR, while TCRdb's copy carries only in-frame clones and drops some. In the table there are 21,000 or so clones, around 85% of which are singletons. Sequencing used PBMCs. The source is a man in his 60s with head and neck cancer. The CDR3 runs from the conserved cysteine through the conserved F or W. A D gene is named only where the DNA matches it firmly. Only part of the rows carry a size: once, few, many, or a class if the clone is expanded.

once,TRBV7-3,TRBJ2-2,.,TGTGCCAGCAGTCCGAACACCGGGGAGCTGTTTTTT,CASSPNTGELFF
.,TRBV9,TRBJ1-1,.,TGTGCCAGCAGCGGGCCCAGATTTTTGAACACTGAAGCTTTCTTT,CASSGPRFLNTEAFF
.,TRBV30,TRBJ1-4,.,TGTGCCTGGAGTGTACGAGAGTCTAATGAAAAACTGTTTTTT,CAWSVRESNEKLFF
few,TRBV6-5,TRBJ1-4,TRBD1,TGTGCCAGCAGGGACAGGATGGGTGAAAAACTGTTTTTT,CASRDRMGEKLFF
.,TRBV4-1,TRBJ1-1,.,TGCGCCAGCAGCCAAGGCTGGGCCTTGAACACTGAAGCTTTCTTT,CASSQGWALNTEAFF
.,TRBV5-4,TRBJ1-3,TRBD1,TGTGCCAGCAGCCATGCAGGGGGATCCAGAAACACCATATATTTT,CASSHAGGSRNTIYF
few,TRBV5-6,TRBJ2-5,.,TGTGCCAGCAGCTTGTCAGAGACCCAGTACTTC,CASSLSETQYF
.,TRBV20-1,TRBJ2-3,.,TGCAGTCCCGGGGATACGCAGTATTTT,CSPGDTQYF
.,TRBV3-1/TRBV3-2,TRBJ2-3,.,TGTGCGTCGGTGGGATGGGATACGCAGTATTTT,CASVGWDTQYF
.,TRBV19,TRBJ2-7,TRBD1,TGTGCCACCGGACAGGGCATCTACGAGCAGTACTTC,CATGQGIYEQYF
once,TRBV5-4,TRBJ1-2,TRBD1,TGTGCCAGCAGGGCCTTGGGACAGCAGAGGAGGGGCTACACCTTC,CASRALGQQRRGYTF
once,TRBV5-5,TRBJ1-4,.,TGTGCCAGCAGCTTAAATCGACAGGAAAATGAAAAACTGTTTTTT,CASSLNRQENEKLFF
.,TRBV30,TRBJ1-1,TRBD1,TGTGCCTGGAGTGGCGATCCGGGGGACAGGGAAGCTTTCTTT,CAWSGDPGDREAFF
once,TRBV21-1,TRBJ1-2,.,TGTGCCAGCAGCAAAAGCGCGGACATCTATGGCTACACCTTC,CASSKSADIYGYTF
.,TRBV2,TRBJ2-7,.,TGTGCCAGCAGCGTTAACAGGGATTTCTACGAGCAGTACTTC,CASSVNRDFYEQYF
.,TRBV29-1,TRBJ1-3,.,TGCAGCGTTGAGACGGGTACACCTGGAAACACCATATATTTT,CSVETGTPGNTIYF
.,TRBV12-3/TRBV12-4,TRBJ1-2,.,TGTGCCAGCAGCCGCGATCTTGGGGGCTACACCTTC,CASSRDLGGYTF
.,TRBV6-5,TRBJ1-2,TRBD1,TGTGCCACCGGGAACCCCGCAGGGGGTAGTGGCTACACCTTC,CATGNPAGGSGYTF
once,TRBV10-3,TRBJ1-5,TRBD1,TGTGCCATCAAGGACACAGGGGACCCCAATCAGCCCCAGCATTTT,CAIKDTGDPNQPQHF
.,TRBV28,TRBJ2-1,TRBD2,TGTGCCAGCAGTTTCTGGGCTAGCGGGAGGGATCACAATGAGCAGTTCTTC,CASSFWASGRDHNEQFF
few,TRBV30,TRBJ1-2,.,TGTGCCTGGGGAGACGTGGGCTACACCTTC,CAWGDVGYTF
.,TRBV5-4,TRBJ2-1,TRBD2,TGTGCCAGCAGCCTACCACTAGCGGGAGCAAGGAATGAGCAGTTCTTC,CASSLPLAGARNEQFF
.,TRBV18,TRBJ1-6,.,TGTGCCAGCTCACCAAAGGAGGGGGGAAATTCACCCCTCCACTTT,CASSPKEGGNSPLHF
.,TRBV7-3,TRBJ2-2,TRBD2,TGTGCCAGCAGCCCCCCGGGGGGGTACGGGGAGCTGTTTTTT,CASSPPGGYGELFF
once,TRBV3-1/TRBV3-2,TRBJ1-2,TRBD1,TGTGCCAGCAGCCGTTTGACAGGGAACTATGGCTACACCTTC,CASSRLTGNYGYTF
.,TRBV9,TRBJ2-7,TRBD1,TGTGCCAGCAGCGTAGAATCTCTTGCAGGGGGCGAGCAGTACTTC,CASSVESLAGGEQYF
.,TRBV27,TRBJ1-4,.,TGTGCCAGCAGGTGGACGGGGGCTAATGAAAAACTGTTTTTT,CASRWTGANEKLFF
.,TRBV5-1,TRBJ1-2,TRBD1,TGCGCCAGCAGCCAGGACAGGGGTTCCAACTATGGCTACACCTTC,CASSQDRGSNYGYTF
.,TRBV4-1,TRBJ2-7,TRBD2,TGCGCCAGCAGCCAAGAAACGGCGGGAGCCCTCTACGAGCAGTACTTC,CASSQETAGALYEQYF
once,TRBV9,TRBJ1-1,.,TGTGCCAGCAGCGTAGGGTCACAGAACACTGAAGCTTTCTTT,CASSVGSQNTEAFF
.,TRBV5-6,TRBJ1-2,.,TGTGCCAGCAGCCGAGCCGGGACTGCAAACTATGGCTACACCTTC,CASSRAGTANYGYTF
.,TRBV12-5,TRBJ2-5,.,TGTGCTAGTGGTTCTCTAGCGCGGACCCAGTACTTC,CASGSLARTQYF
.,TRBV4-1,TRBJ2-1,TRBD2,TGCGCCAGCAGCCAAGAAGCGCTAGCGGAAAACTCCTACAATGAGCAGTTCTTC,CASSQEALAENSYNEQFF
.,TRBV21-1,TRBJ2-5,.,TGTGCCAGCAGCTATAGCGGGAGGGCCGGGAAGACCCAGTACTTC,CASSYSGRAGKTQYF
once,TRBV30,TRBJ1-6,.,TGTGCCTGGAGTTCTTTCGGGGGCTCCTATAATTCACCCCTCCACTTT,CAWSSFGGSYNSPLHF
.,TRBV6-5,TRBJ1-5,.,TGTGCCAGCGGTTTCAACGGGGGCAATCAGCCCCAGCATTTT,CASGFNGGNQPQHF
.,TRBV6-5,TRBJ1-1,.,TGTGCCAGCAGCCGTCCTACAGGGACTAACACTGAAGCTTTCTTT,CASSRPTGTNTEAFF
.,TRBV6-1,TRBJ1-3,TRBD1,TGTGCCAGCAGTGAACGCCGCGGGACAGTTGGAAACACCATATATTTT,CASSERRGTVGNTIYF
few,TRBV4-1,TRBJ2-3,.,TGCGCCAGCAGCCAGGGGACGACGCGGAGGGATACGCAGTATTTT,CASSQGTTRRDTQYF
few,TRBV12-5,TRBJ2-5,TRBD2,TGTGCTAGTGGACCCAACCTAGCGGGAGGGCCGGAGACCCAGTACTTC,CASGPNLAGGPETQYF
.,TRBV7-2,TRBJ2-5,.,TGTGCCAGCAGCCAGGGGGGTTTCCAAGAGACCCAGTACTTC,CASSQGGFQETQYF
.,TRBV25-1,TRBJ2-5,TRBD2,TGTGCCAGCAGTGGAGGACTAGAAGAGACCCAGTACTTC,CASSGGLEETQYF
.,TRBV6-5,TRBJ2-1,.,TGTGCCAGCACCCGGGGTAGCGGCTACAATGAGCAGTTCTTC,CASTRGSGYNEQFF
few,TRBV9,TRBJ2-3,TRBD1,TGTGCCAGCAGCGTAGCCGGAAGGGGGCCAGATACGCAGTATTTT,CASSVAGRGPDTQYF
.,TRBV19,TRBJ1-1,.,TGTGCCAGTATTCGGGCCGGGGGCCGGAACACTGAAGCTTTCTTT,CASIRAGGRNTEAFF
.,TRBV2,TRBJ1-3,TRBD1,TGTGCCAGCAGCCCAGACAGGGCCTCTGGAAACACCATATATTTT,CASSPDRASGNTIYF
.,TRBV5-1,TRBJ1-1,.,TGCGCCAGCAGCTTGTCCCCCGAGGCACGGGCTTTCTTT,CASSLSPEARAFF
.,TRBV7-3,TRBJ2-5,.,TGTGCCAGCAGCTACGGGCCCACGGGGGAGACCCAGTACTTC,CASSYGPTGETQYF
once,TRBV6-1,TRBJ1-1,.,TGTGCCAGCAGTGAAGGCGTGTACACTGAAGCTTTCTTT,CASSEGVYTEAFF
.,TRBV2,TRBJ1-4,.,TGTGCCGCCATGGTAGACAGAGCTAATGAAAAACTGTTTTTT,CAAMVDRANEKLFF
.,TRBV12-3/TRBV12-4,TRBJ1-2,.,TGTGCCAGCAGTTTGGTCGGGGGCTATGGCTACACCTTC,CASSLVGGYGYTF
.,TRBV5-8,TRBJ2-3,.,TGTGCCAGCAGCCCCCGGGGCCAGAGGATAGATACGCAGTATTTT,CASSPRGQRIDTQYF
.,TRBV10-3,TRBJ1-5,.,TGTGCCATCAGCGACAGCAATCAGCCCCAGCATTTT,CAISDSNQPQHF
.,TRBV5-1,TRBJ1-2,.,TGCGCCAGCAGCCCGGACCAAAACTATGGCTACACCTTC,CASSPDQNYGYTF
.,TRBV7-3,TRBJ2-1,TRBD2,TGTGCCAGCAGCTTAGGGACTAGCGCGTACAATGAGCAGTTCTTC,CASSLGTSAYNEQFF
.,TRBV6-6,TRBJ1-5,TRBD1,TGTGCCAGCAGTCTCCGGGACAGCCCTAATCAGCCCCAGCATTTT,CASSLRDSPNQPQHF
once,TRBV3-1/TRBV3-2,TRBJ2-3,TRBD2,TGTGCCAGCAGCAAGGGCGGGAGTGCAGATACGCAGTATTTT,CASSKGGSADTQYF
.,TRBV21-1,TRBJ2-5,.,TGTGCCAGCAGCCTCCCCGGACAGGGGGCCGAGACCCAGTACTTC,CASSLPGQGAETQYF
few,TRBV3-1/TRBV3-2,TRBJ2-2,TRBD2,TGTGCCAGCAACGGACTAGCCGGCGGGGAGCTGTTTTTT,CASNGLAGGELFF